This T cell receptor (beta chain) was captured by sequencing in a study of regulatory T cells in long-lasting Graves disease (dated by TCRdb to the early 2020s). Regarding the complete study: Antithyroid drugs had been taken for less than 3 months by newly diagnosed Graves' disease patients. TCR sequencing covered roughly 13 persistent and 20 newly diagnosed Graves' disease patients, around 35 samples in total. The study took place in China and was registered as a clinical trial. Patients with persistent Graves' disease were compared with patients with newly diagnosed Graves' disease using TCR sequencing and RNA sequencing of peripheral blood. Broad study findings and their caveats: Only the TCR beta chain was sequenced and analyzed. Persistent patients shared more public clonotypes among themselves (around 2,500) than newly diagnosed patients did (nearly 1,000). Because the primary lesion, thyroid tissue, could not be accessed, the study looked at peripheral blood alone. Compared with newly diagnosed patients, patients with persistent Graves' disease had lower TCR Shannon entropy and fewer highly expanded clones, which suggests clonal expansion. TRBV28, TRBJ1-2 and TRBJ2-5 were preferentially used in persistent disease, while TRBV20-1 and TRBJ2-1 were favored in newly diagnosed disease. The authors noted that the small sample size was a limitation that may lower accuracy.

As encoded in the germline V gene, CDR1 is MDHEN while CDR2 is SYDVKM. Reading from cysteine to phenylalanine, the CDR3 counts 15 amino acids. Only the CDR3 portion is preserved as DNA: 45 bases, with reading frame beginning at the first base. The method was multiplex PCR. Reads for this sample came from an Illumina HiSeq 4000. CDR3 regions were amplified by Arm-PCR with iRepertoire HTBI primers to construct TCR beta libraries. Gel purification was performed on PCR products prior to sequencing. Processing in the source paper ran as follows. Gene usage analysis of CDR3 amino acid clonotypes used the 60 to 80 TRBV and some 15 TRBJ segments found across samples. COPE and FqMerger were used to merge the filtered high-quality paired reads into contigs. BLAST was used to align contigs to the IMGT TRBV, TRBD and TRBJ reference genes, and CDR3 was defined following IMGT. Clonotypes above 0.1% frequency were classified as highly expanded clones. Shannon entropy was used to measure repertoire diversity, and the Gini coefficient was used to measure V-J evenness. A clonotype was considered public if more than one individual shared it. The public reads were reprocessed in TCRdb via fastp at Q25 and MiXCR, keeping in-frame beta chains. Identical CDR3 proteins give one entry, which carries the most common genes and DNA. The V and J calls were not made by the authors but by TCRdb's processing. Present in this sample are some 450,000 distinct CDR3 sequences, roughly 15% of which were seen just once. Over 8.5% of the sample is held by the ten biggest clonotypes.

As concerns this clonotype: Its specific antigen is unknown. A junction boundary mismatches the germline segment, possibly from a read error.

In the paper's terms, the time point label means: newly diagnosed GD, antithyroid drugs for less than 3 months. RNA was extracted from PBMCs in TRIzol for both TCR sequencing and RNA sequencing. Graves' disease was diagnosed according to American Thyroid Association guidelines. Patients were recruited from an endocrinology department in Xi'an, China. Each patient gave about 8.1 milliliters of peripheral blood, collected in an EDTA anticoagulant tube. Ficoll Paque Plus density gradient separation was used to isolate PBMCs, and no additional T cell sorting was done. An Agilent 2100 Bioanalyzer and agarose gel were used to check RNA quality, and a NanoDrop 2000 was used to measure RNA concentration. The same data also went into a second study, on T cells in Graves' hyperthyroidism and ophthalmopathy. The second study reports: Graves' hyperthyroidism was defined as stable when no progression to ophthalmopathy occurred over 18 months of follow-up. Hyperthyroidism patients were newly diagnosed, with disease duration under 2 months, and aged 18 to 65 years. Exclusion was applied to patients with uncontrolled infections, other autoimmune diseases, pregnancy or lactation. Diagnoses relied on clinical symptoms, serum thyroxine and TRAb, thyroid ultrasound and orbital computed tomography. The TCR CDR3 was subjected to a first round of RT-PCR using the HTBI primer set and the Qiagen OneStep RT-PCR kit. Blood samples also contained most of the expanded thyroid clonotypes (frequency above 0.001), which suggests that blood repertoires may reflect thyroid immune responses. A model built on a 13 V-J signature distinguished ophthalmopathy from stable hyperthyroidism, reaching roughly 88% sensitivity and about 81% specificity in cross-validation and 80%/75% in testing. During validation, the model predicted progression to ophthalmopathy a median of around 6 months ahead of onset, with more than 55% sensitivity and 72% to 80% specificity. TCR V-J signatures able to tell the groups apart were searched for in a discovery cohort of 100 patients, of whom about 40 had Graves' ophthalmopathy and 57 had stable Graves' hyperthyroidism. Whether ophthalmopathy could be predicted prospectively was tested in an independent validation cohort made up of fewer than 20 hyperthyroidism patients plus 17 patients who later progressed to ophthalmopathy. For training and testing, the approximately 92 patients in the discovery cohort were randomly divided in a 7:3 ratio. The study also compared thyroid tissue and blood T-cell repertoires from five or six Graves' hyperthyroidism patients. Following sampling, methimazole starting at 30 mg daily was given to hyperthyroidism patients, and high-dose intravenous methylprednisolone was given to ophthalmopathy patients. A second multiplex PCR round built the libraries, followed by size selection and purification. Paired-end sequencing of the libraries was performed with 100 bp reads on an Illumina HiSeq2000. SOAPnuke was used to process the raw data, removing reads that contained adapters or uncalled bases, had a mean Phred below 15, or lacked an exact match to the constant primer or identifier. COPE v1.2.5 was used to merge the high-quality paired reads, and each unique nucleotide sequence was defined as a clonotype. MiTCR v1.1 was used to align clonotypes to the IMGT TRBV, TRBD and TRBJ reference segments. The analysis included only V-J combinations with a frequency above 0.0001, which together covered 99.2% of the repertoires. The TCS score was defined as F50 (clonal expansion) divided by E x V (chaos), with BLOSUM62-based TCRdist calculated between CDR3 peptides within each V-J. Welch's t-statistics and random forest reduced 500 to 650 V-J features to roughly 13, which were used in a naive Bayes classifier (R e1071). Sample size was not statistically predetermined, and investigators were not blinded to group allocation. According to the paper, TCR Vbeta CDR3 sequencing was carried out on over 130 peripheral blood samples, which came from approximately 41 ophthalmopathy, 75 or so hyperthyroidism and approximately 17 progressor patients.

This chain is built from TRBV28 and TRBJ2-1; TRBD2 aligns with 9 central bases. This TCR derives from a woman in her twenties or thirties with Graves disease. Donor details come from another sample of the same person, matched by shared clones. The source was peripheral blood mononuclear cells (PBMCs), collected at new diagnosis, from a patient treated with antithyroid drugs. Here the CDR3 is given as CVSSLMTSGNNEQFF. The DNA sequence is TGTGTCAGCAGTTTAATGACTAGCGGTAACAATGAGCAGTTCTTC. The variable domain in full, with residues beyond the CDR3 obtained from the reference TRBV28 and TRBJ2-1 genes, is DVKVTQSSRYLVKRTGEKVFLECVQDMDHENMFWYRQDPGLGLRLIYFSYDVKMKEKGDIPEGYSVSREKKERFSLILESASTNQTSMYLCVSSLMTSGNNEQFFGPGTRLTVL.